These 23 T cell receptor beta chains share one sample of origin, sequenced in a study of T-cell memory formation after mild COVID-19. Using its own MiXCR run on the 5' RACE reads, TCRdb lists one record per CDR3 protein. This sample has over 55,000 distinct CDR3 sequences; over 9% occur once, and the top ten carry approximately 24%. The sample taken for sequencing was PBMCs or a T cell subset sorted from them (not recorded which). These receptor sequences come from a young man who had mild COVID-19 (a few samples of this study predate the infection). Cell type and time point are not known.

This clonotype was counted many times. The chain carries TRBV11-2 and TRBJ2-3; no definite D call. Trimming took off 0 bases at V and 4 bases at J, with 8 bases between the two ends. Germline V gives CDR1 SGHAT, CDR2 FQNNGV. The CDR3 length is 14 residues. CDR3 sequence: CASSLDRLADTQYF. CDR3 sequence (DNA): TGTGCCAGCAGCTTAGATAGGCTAGCAGATACGCAGTATTTT.

This clonotype appeared a few times. The chain links TRBV5-4 to TRBJ2-3; 8 positions match TRBD2. This CDR3 comprises 15 residues. J gave up 3 bases and V 10 bases, and 13 bases lay outside the gene matches. The V gene's germline CDR1 is SGHNT and CDR2 YYREEE (reference sequence). For the CDR3, the DNA is TGTGCCTACCCAGTTGGCGGGGGGAGGACAGATACGCAGTATTTT. Translating it yields CAYPVGGGRTDTQYF.

This clonotype was observed a few times. The J gene is TRBJ1-5, the V gene TRBV12-3 or TRBV12-4, with no clear D. This CDR3 contains 15 residues. V gave up 6 bases and J gave up 0 bases, with 12 bases separating them. This chain's CDR3 is CASSFHGFSNQPQHF. The CDR3 nucleotides are TGTGCCAGCAGCTTTCACGGATTTAGCAATCAGCCCCAGCATTTT.

The chain combines TRBV5-1 with TRBJ1-4; D not certain. This CDR3 contains 14 residues. Trimming stripped 3 bases from V and 4 bases from J, with 10 bases between. Germline lookup yields CDR1 SGHRS and CDR2 YFSETQ. The CDR3 here is CASSSGAYNEKLFF. CDR3 nucleotide sequence: TGCGCCAGCAGCTCGGGAGCCTATAATGAAAAACTGTTTTTT.

This clonotype rates as medium-sized. This chain connects TRBV3-1 to TRBJ1-5; TRBD1 agrees at 12 bases. The V segment lost 5 bases and the J segment 7 bases; nucleotides outside the gene matches: 6. Germline V gene lookup returns CDR1 LGHDT and CDR2 YNNKEL (reference sequence). This CDR3 region has 15 residues. The CDR3 reads CASSWGQGARQPQHF. DNA for the CDR3: TGTGCCAGCAGCTGGGGACAGGGGGCGAGGCAGCCCCAGCATTTT. Full variable domain (missing parts from reference TRBV3-1 and TRBJ1-5): DTAVSQTPKYLVTQMGNDKSIKCEQNLGHDTMYWYKQDSKKFLKIMFSYNNKELIINETVPNRFSPKSPDKAHLNLHINSLELGDSAVYFCASSWGQGARQPQHFGDGTRLSIL.

This clonotype was observed a handful of times. This chain joins TRBV21-1 and TRBJ2-7; whether TRBD1, the table's D call, matches the DNA was not checked. TRBV21-1 is recorded as a pseudogene. There are 9 residues in the CDR3. CDR3 DNA: TGTGCCATCCCGTACGAGCAGTACGTC. Protein sequence: CAIPYEQYV.

In its sample, this clonotype was seen many times. In nucleotides, the CDR3 is TGCGCCAGCAGCCGTCTTCTCACGGATACGCAGTATTTT. Translation: CASSRLLTDTQYF. J is TRBJ2-3 and V is TRBV4-3; D is uncertain. The CDR3 length is 13 residues. Germline CDR1 reads LGHNA; CDR2 reads YSLEER. The V and J ends lost 4 bases and 6 bases respectively, with 11 bases between them.

The chain employs TRBV7-2 and TRBJ2-7; TRBD1 agrees at 9 bases. Germline CDR1 reads SGHTA; CDR2 reads FQGNSA. V trimming: 3 bases; J trimming: 2 bases; junction bases outside the gene matches: 5. The length of the CDR3 is 15 residues. As DNA, the CDR3 is TGTGCCAGCAGCTTGGGGACAGGGTCCCCCTACGAGCAGTACGTC. This gives the protein CASSLGTGSPYEQYV.

This clonotype was observed many times. The rearrangement uses TRBV15 and TRBJ2-1; D is unresolved. The CDR3 sequence is 14 residues long. Germline V gives CDR1 LNHNV, CDR2 YYDKDF (reference sequence). With 1 base removed from V and 7 bases from J, the gap between germline ends came to 11 bases. The DNA of the CDR3 is TGTGCCACCAGCAGAGCGCCTGGGCGGAATGAGCAGTTCTTC. It translates to CATSRAPGRNEQFF. Combining the CDR3 with reference TRBV15 and TRBJ2-1 gives the whole variable domain DAMVIQNPRYQVTQFGKPVTLSCSQTLNHNVMYWYQQKSSQAPKLLFHYYDKDFNNEADTPDNFQSRRPNTSFCFLDIRSPGLGDTAMYLCATSRAPGRNEQFFGPGTRLTVL.

Ten or more counts support this clonotype. The V and J genes are TRBV5-1 and TRBJ2-5, with D possibly TRBD1 on 6 matching bases. CDR1 and CDR2 from the germline V gene are SGHRS and YFSETQ. CDR3 length: 13 residues. Trimming removed 0 bases at V and 5 bases at J, with 8 bases between. The CDR3, as DNA: TGCGCCAGCAGCTTGGCCCAGGGGGAGACCCAGTACTTC. Its protein is CASSLAQGETQYF.

This clonotype was observed at least ten times. CDR3: CASSPEGTGYYEQYF. The CDR3 DNA follows: TGTGCCAGCAGCCCAGAGGGGACAGGGTACTACGAGCAGTACTTC. This chain joins TRBV7-3 and TRBJ2-7, with 9 bases that match TRBD1. The germline V gene has CDR1 SGHTA and CDR2 FQGTGA. The V and J ends lost 5 bases and 3 bases, in that order; junction bases with no gene match: 8. The CDR3 has 15 residues.

This clonotype was detected a few times. The genes are TRBV7-3 and TRBJ2-3; 7 bases match TRBD2. V was pared by 5 bases and J by 2 bases, with 16 bases of the junction left unmatched. CDR3 length: 18 residues. Germline V lookup: CDR1 SGHTA, CDR2 FQGTGA. The CDR3 region has the DNA TGTGCCAGCAGCGCCCACCGCTCGCCTAGCGGCCCCACAGATACGCAGTATTTT. Translation: CASSAHRSPSGPTDTQYF.

V and J are TRBV4-2 and TRBJ1-5; no firm D call. V lost 0 bases, J lost 9 bases, and 15 bases lay in between. The germline V gene encodes CDR1 LGHNA and CDR2 YNFKEQ. This CDR3 has 15 amino acids. CDR3 loop: CASSQDTAGPGPQHF. The CDR3 nucleotides read TGTGCCAGCAGCCAAGATACGGCGGGTCCGGGGCCCCAGCATTTT.

The rearrangement joins TRBV5-1 to TRBJ2-2; TRBD2 is a possible D gene (6 bases). This CDR3 contains 15 residues. V lost 0 bases to trimming and J lost 6 bases, with 12 bases between them. CDR1 is SGHRS, CDR2 YFSETQ, per germline. The DNA for the CDR3 is TGCGCCAGCAGCTTGGCGGGGGTCGGGGCCGGGGAGCTGTTTTTT. This sequence encodes CASSLAGVGAGELFF.

This clonotype occurred many times. The chain couples TRBV6-4 to TRBJ2-1, with 8 nucleotides matching TRBD2. V lost 5 bases to trimming and J lost 5 bases; unmatched junction nucleotides: 8. The CDR3 covers 15 residues. CDR1 is MRHNA and CDR2 is SNTAGT in the germline V gene. The CDR3, as DNA: TGTGCCAGCAGTCCCTTCGGGGGGGCTAACAATGAGCAGTTCTTC. This gives the protein CASSPFGGANNEQFF.

This chain links TRBV6-6 with TRBJ1-4; a possible D gene is TRBD1 (5 bases). The length of the CDR3 is 13 residues. The germline V gene has CDR1 MNHNY and CDR2 SVGAGI (reference sequence). V was trimmed by 6 bases and J by 4 bases, leaving 9 bases between them. As DNA, the CDR3 is TGTGCCAGCAGGTCGCAGGGTAATGAAAAACTGTTTTTT. It is translated as CASRSQGNEKLFF.

This clonotype was detected a few times. The chain recombines TRBV19 with TRBJ1-5, with 8 bases that match TRBD1. Germline CDR1 LNHDA, CDR2 SQIVND (reference sequence). The CDR3 sequence is 15 residues long. J lost 5 bases, V lost 6 bases, and 9 bases had no gene match. The CDR3 DNA follows: TGTGCCAGTAGCATCATACAGGGGGGGTATCAGCCCCAGCATTTT. Translation gives CASSIIQGGYQPQHF.

V gene TRBV7-2 combines with J gene TRBJ2-5; no reliable D call. This CDR3 has 12 amino acids. Deletions cut 3 bases from V and 2 bases from J, with 4 bases between. The germline V gene encodes CDR1 SGHTA and CDR2 FQGNSA. The CDR3 sequence: CASSLRQETQYF. In DNA, the CDR3 is TGTGCCAGCAGCTTGCGACAAGAGACCCAGTACTTC. Using reference TRBV7-2 and TRBJ2-5 for the parts outside the CDR3, the full variable domain is GAGVSQSPSNKVTEKGKDVELRCDPISGHTALYWYRQSLGQGLEFLIYFQGNSAPDKSGLPSDRFSAERTGGSVSTLTIQRTQQEDSAVYLCASSLRQETQYFGPGTRLLVL.

This clonotype showed up just once. The rearrangement joins TRBV9 to TRBJ1-1; no reliable D call. The CDR3 totals 14 residues. V lost 0 bases and J lost 0, with 6 bases in between. Per the germline V gene, CDR1 is SGDLS and CDR2 is YYNGEE. The CDR3 sequence is CASSVETMNTEAFF. Here the CDR3 DNA reads TGTGCCAGCAGCGTAGAGACTATGAACACTGAAGCTTTCTTT.

This clonotype was counted ten times or more. V and J are TRBV5-1 and TRBJ2-3; TRBD1 aligns across 8 bases. The CDR3 length is 16 residues. Trimming took 5 bases from V and 1 from J; bases not matched to a gene: 9. Germline V lookup: CDR1 SGHRS, CDR2 YFSETQ. CDR3 loop: CASRSPGGEGTDTQYF. As DNA, the CDR3 is TGCGCCAGCAGATCACCAGGGGGCGAAGGCACAGATACGCAGTATTTT. The full variable domain, rest sourced from reference TRBV5-1 and TRBJ2-3, is KAGVTQTPRYLIKTRGQQVTLSCSPISGHRSVSWYQQTPGQGLQFLFEYFSETQRNKGNFPGRFSGRQFSNSRSEMNVSTLELGDSALYLCASRSPGGEGTDTQYFGPGTRLTVL.

The genes are TRBV5-1 and TRBJ1-2; TRBD1 might be the D (5 bases). Trimming took off 4 bases at V and 8 bases at J, with 15 bases between the two ends. CDR1 is SGHRS and CDR2 is YFSETQ in the germline V gene. The CDR3 consists of 13 residues. The CDR3 nucleotides read TGCGCCAGCAGCGAGGGACCGGAGGGCGGCTACACCTTC. Translating gives CASSEGPEGGYTF. The full variable domain, completed using reference TRBV5-1 and TRBJ1-2, is KAGVTQTPRYLIKTRGQQVTLSCSPISGHRSVSWYQQTPGQGLQFLFEYFSETQRNKGNFPGRFSGRQFSNSRSEMNVSTLELGDSALYLCASSEGPEGGYTFGSGTRLTVV.

Only a few counts were recorded for this clonotype. The chain employs TRBV19 and TRBJ1-1; D not resolved. V was shortened by 5 bases and J by 4 bases, with 11 bases between the two germline ends. The CDR3 extends over 13 amino acids. CDR1 is LNHDA, CDR2 SQIVND, per germline (reference sequence). Here the CDR3 DNA reads TGTGCCAGTAGTTCCAGTAAAGGCACTGAAGCTTTCTTT. Translating gives CASSSSKGTEAFF.

In this sample, this clonotype turned up many times. V gene TRBV7-3 combines with J gene TRBJ1-1; D gene uncertain. The V gene lost 2 bases and the J gene lost 3 bases, with 7 bases spanning the gap. The CDR3 loop spans 13 amino acids. CDR1 is SGHTA, CDR2 FQGTGA, per germline. The CDR3 DNA follows: TGTGCCAGCAGCTTATACAGCCACACTGAAGCTTTCTTT. Its translation is CASSLYSHTEAFF.